This record looks at one TCR beta chain sequence and its context. Genes and germline are mouse. From the germline J gene comes the end of the CDR3, since the read stops 1 residue before it. CDR3 sequences, V/J genes, frequencies and template counts came from survey-depth TCRbeta sequencing. The repertoire was sequenced with immunoSEQ multiplex PCR; TCRdb's copy has only in-frame clones and lacks some. Of 45,000 to 50,000 clones in the sample, 73% were seen once. This sample is part of a study of tissue T cells after allogeneic stem cell transplantation. Trimming at V came to 0 bases and at J to 7 bases, leaving 4 bases not matched to a gene. This CDR3 has 15 residues. Germline V lookup: CDR1 LGHNA, CDR2 YNLKQL (reference sequence).

This receptor was identified in a pool of C57BL/6 mice in good health. The specimen was sorted cells pooled from one or two spleens. The chain combines TRBV5 with TRBJ1-1, with 11 nucleotides matching TRBD1. CDR3 DNA (partial): TGTGCCAGCAGCCAAGATACCGGGACAGGGGGAGAAGTCTTC. It yields the protein CASSQDTGTGGEVF. The CDR3 as a whole reads CASSQDTGTGGEVFF.